This T cell receptor beta chain was sequenced for a study of T cell changes during pregnancy in multiple sclerosis. Using immunoSEQ multiplex PCR, the repertoire was profiled, and TCRdb retains in-frame clones only, with some absent. The table has some 99,000 clones, roughly 92% seen once. Trimming took 5 bases from V and 6 from J, leaving 16 bases between them. Germline CDR1 reads SEHNR; CDR2 reads FQNEAQ (reference sequence). This CDR3 has 15 residues. The origin of this receptor is a female donor with multiple sclerosis, enrolled in a pregnancy study. The chain uses TRBV7-9 and TRBJ1-4; possible D gene TRBD1, 5 bases. The starting material was peripheral blood, obtained after pregnancy. CDR3 coding DNA: TGTGCCAGCAGCCGAACCCCCGGAGGGGATGAAAAACTGTTTTTT. Protein product: CASSRTPGGDEKLFF.